The T cell receptor beta chain under discussion was sequenced for a study of T cells in Graves' hyperthyroidism and ophthalmopathy. Overall study findings and caveats: The majority of expanded thyroid clonotypes above 0.001 also appeared in blood.

Researchers barred patients who had uncontrolled infection, other autoimmune disease, pregnancy or lactation. The sample of blood was obtained at first hyperthyroidism diagnosis (before any ophthalmopathy symptoms). The germline V gene has CDR1 SGHDT and CDR2 YYEEEE. V was shortened by 4 bases and J by 3 bases, with 19 bases between the two germline ends. The CDR3 spans 17 residues. It was RNA transcripts that yielded the amplified TCR beta CDR3 regions. Researchers ran a first-round RT-PCR on the TCR CDR3 using the HTBI primer set. TCRdb itself ran the multiplex PCR reads through MiXCR, one entry per CDR3 protein. The sample lists fewer than 450,000 distinct CDR3 sequences, about 15% seen once, with approximately 30% in the top ten. Only a few counts were recorded for this clonotype. The antigen is not known.

The source of this sequence is a woman in her thirties with Graves' hyperthyroidism that later progressed to Graves' ophthalmopathy. Sequenced: blood. The V and J genes are TRBV5-6 and TRBJ2-2; perhaps TRBD2 as D (5 bases). The CDR3 protein is CASSAVWRASDTGELFF. The CDR3 nucleotides read TGTGCCAGCAGCGCGGTCTGGCGGGCCTCGGACACCGGGGAGCTGTTTTTT.